A single T cell receptor beta chain is shown here with its context. Its antigen is undetermined. The data were taken from a study of Ad26.COV2.S vaccination and SARS-CoV-2 variants. The wider study: The vaccine Ad26.COV2.S was put into the muscle once, or twice with 56 days between.

With 5 bases removed from V and 1 base from J, the gap between germline ends came to 12 bases. CDR1 and CDR2 from the germline V gene are SGHTA and FQGNSA. The CDR3 spans 15 residues. Study conclusions and caveats: Spike-specific TCR breadth was greater in vaccine than placebo recipients. The study found similar non-spike TCR breadth in vaccine and placebo recipients.

The table came from immunoSEQ multiplex PCR; TCRdb's copy has only in-frame clones and leaves some out. The data show about 350,000 clones, about 88% seen once. Treatment denoted: some 20 received Ad26.COV2.S at low or high dose, single or two shots; 5 received placebo; per-sample allocation not given. Samples came from day 63 after the first vaccine or placebo injection. The chain recombines TRBV7-2 with TRBJ1-3; D call uncertain. This sequence originates from a person aged 18-65 years who received the Ad26.COV2.S COVID-19 vaccine or a placebo. This specimen was peripheral blood, taken in a trial of Ad26.COV2.S vaccine versus placebo. CDR3 bases: TGTGCCAGCAGCATCACAACAGATTCTGGAAACACCATATATTTT. Translation: CASSITTDSGNTIYF.